Below, 31 T cell receptor beta chains from the same sample are listed, as sequenced in a study of shared clonotypes between healthy human individuals. Repertoires were generated with immunoSEQ multiplex PCR, while TCRdb's copy carries only in-frame clones and drops some. The sample includes about 2 million clones, 90% to 95% seen only once; the top ten take more than 0.1%. The sequenced sample was naive CD4+ T cells sorted from blood. Subset here: CD45RA+ positively selected. Receptors originate from a man between 18 and 29 years old in good health.

This chain joins TRBV29-1 and TRBJ2-7, with D hard to call. CDR3 length equals 12 residues. Germline V gene lookup returns CDR1 SQVTM and CDR2 ANQGSEA. The V end lost 2 bases, the J end lost 4 bases, and 9 bases lay between the germline ends. CDR3 in amino acids: CSVELTEYEQYF. CDR3 in DNA: TGCAGCGTTGAACTCACTGAGTACGAGCAGTACTTC.

This chain uses TRBV2 with TRBJ1-1; D is uncertain. This CDR3 is 16 amino acids long. Trimming cost V 6 bases and J 1 base, with 18 bases left between them. Germline V gives CDR1 SNHLY, CDR2 FYNNEI. CDR3 sequence (DNA): TGTGCCAGCAGCGAATCAGGCGTAGGAGGGAACACTGAAGCTTTCTTT. Encoded protein: CASSESGVGGNTEAFF.

The rearrangement uses TRBV2 and TRBJ2-2, with no clear D. The CDR3 is 13 residues long. CDR1 is SNHLY and CDR2 is FYNNEI in the germline V gene. Trimming pared 6 bases from V and 6 bases from J, leaving 11 bases between. CDR3 sequence (DNA): TGTGCCAGCAGAGACGGAACCGCCGGGGAGCTGTTTTTT. Protein product: CASRDGTAGELFF.

The chain recombines TRBV7-5 with TRBJ2-5. TRBV7-5 is designated a pseudogene. CDR3 size: 10 residues. CDR3 DNA sequence: TGTGCCGTGCCATGGGAGACCCAGTACTTC. Its protein is CAVPWETQYF.

This clone has a single count. This chain links TRBV6-6 with TRBJ1-1; no clear D gene. From germline, CDR1 is MNHNY and CDR2 SVGAGI (reference sequence). This CDR3 is 14 amino acids long. V lost 6 bases and J lost 0, with 11 bases in between. CDR3 region: CASRGQMMNTEAFF. CDR3 bases: TGTGCCAGCAGGGGCCAGATGATGAACACTGAAGCTTTCTTT.

V and J are TRBV7-8 and TRBJ2-2; 7 bases align to TRBD2. Germline-derived CDR1 and CDR2 are SGHVS and FQNEAQ. There are 15 residues in the CDR3. J lost 3 bases, V lost 1 base, and 2 bases had no gene match. CDR3 DNA sequence: TGTGCCAGCAGCTTAGACGGACTAGACACCGGGGAGCTGTTTTTT. Amino acids: CASSLDGLDTGELFF.

The gene calls are TRBV9 and TRBJ1-2; 12 bases are a match to TRBD1. The CDR3 sequence is 17 residues long. CDR1 is SGDLS, CDR2 YYNGEE, per germline. Trimming cost V 0 bases and J 3 bases; bases outside gene matches: 6. CDR3 sequence reads: CASSVGDRGRPDYGYTF. The CDR3 DNA sequence: TGTGCCAGCAGCGTAGGGGACAGGGGGCGGCCCGACTATGGCTACACCTTC.

The chain combines TRBV28 with TRBJ1-1; D is undetermined. The V gene's germline CDR1 is MDHEN and CDR2 SYDVKM. The V end lost 3 bases, the J end lost 3 bases, and 8 bases lay between the germline ends. There are 13 residues in the CDR3. The CDR3 loop is CASSLAGDTEAFF. In DNA form, the CDR3 reads TGTGCCAGCAGTTTGGCTGGGGACACTGAAGCTTTCTTT.

The chain joins TRBV6-6 to TRBJ2-3; TRBD2 matches 11 bases. Looked up from germline, CDR1 is MNHNY and CDR2 is SVGAGI (reference sequence). V lost 6 bases, J lost 2 bases, and 7 bases stayed unmatched. CDR3 length: 16 amino acids. CDR3 in amino acids: CASSSGTSGFTDTQYF. Written as DNA, the CDR3 is TGTGCCAGCAGCTCAGGGACTAGCGGTTTCACAGATACGCAGTATTTT.

In its sample, this clone was seen once. V and J are TRBV10-3 and TRBJ2-1, with D perhaps matching TRBD1 (6 bases). V lost 5 bases to trimming and J lost 11 bases, with 25 bases between them. This CDR3 region has 16 residues. Germline CDR1 is ENHRY and CDR2 is SYGVKD. The CDR3 loop is CAISPKQGSAWEQQFF. The DNA for the CDR3 is TGTGCCATCAGTCCTAAACAGGGATCGGCCTGGGAGCAGCAGTTCTTC.

The rearrangement uses TRBV18 and TRBJ1-1; a weak D match, TRBD1 (5 bases). This CDR3 contains 14 residues. Trimming shortened V by 5 bases and J by 3 bases, and 13 bases separated the two germline ends. CDR1 KGHSH and CDR2 LQKENI come from the germline V gene. Written as DNA, the CDR3 is TGTGCCAGCTCAACCCGGGACTGGGACACTGAAGCTTTCTTT. Protein: CASSTRDWDTEAFF.

This clone was counted a single time. V and J are TRBV11-2 and TRBJ2-1; 8 bases fit TRBD2. V shed 5 bases and J 3 bases; nucleotides not matched to a gene: 3. Per germline, CDR1 SGHAT and CDR2 FQNNGV. The CDR3 sequence is 14 residues long. The DNA for the CDR3 is TGTGCCAGCAGCCGGGAGGGGGTCTACAATGAGCAGTTCTTC. It yields the protein CASSREGVYNEQFF.

This clone was observed a single time. This chain uses TRBV5-1 with TRBJ2-2; no clear D. Trimming left V 0 bases short and J 0 bases short, with 9 bases between. Germline assignment: CDR1 SGHRS and CDR2 YFSETQ. This CDR3 is built from 16 residues. The CDR3 coding sequence is TGCGCCAGCAGCTTGGGCAGTGACGCGAACACCGGGGAGCTGTTTTTT. As protein: CASSLGSDANTGELFF.

The chain uses TRBV6-1 and TRBJ2-7, with D possibly being TRBD1 or TRBD2 (5 bases each). Germline V gives CDR1 MNHNS, CDR2 SASEGT. V lost 2 bases, J lost 0 bases, and 8 bases lay in between. The CDR3 has 14 residues. The CDR3 DNA follows: TGTGCCAGCAGTGAACGGGGCAGCTCCTACGAGCAGTACTTC. Translated: CASSERGSSYEQYF.

This chain connects TRBV6-1 to TRBJ2-5, with a possible D match to TRBD2 (6 bases). V was shortened by 6 bases and J by 5 bases, with 7 bases between the two germline ends. From germline, CDR1 is MNHNS and CDR2 SASEGT. The CDR3 consists of 11 residues. The CDR3 reads CASSRGETQYF. As DNA, the CDR3 is TGTGCCAGCAGCCGGGGGGAGACCCAGTACTTC.

CDR3 loop: CASSLGAGPPYEQYF. The CDR3 region has the DNA TGCGCCAGCAGCTTGGGTGCGGGGCCTCCCTACGAGCAGTACTTC. The rearrangement uses TRBV5-1 and TRBJ2-7, with D maybe TRBD2 (6 bases). Germline assignment: CDR1 SGHRS and CDR2 YFSETQ. Trimming cost V 0 bases and J 2 bases, with 12 bases left between them. The CDR3 sequence is 15 residues long.

The chain uses TRBV6-1 and TRBJ2-1, with 11 positions matching TRBD2. The CDR3 is 15 amino acids. V trimming: 5 bases; J trimming: 8 bases; junction bases outside the gene matches: 8. Germline CDR1 reads MNHNS; CDR2 reads SASEGT. The CDR3 nucleotides are TGTGCCAGCAGTTTAGCGGGAGGGCTGGCCGATGAGCAGTTCTTC. Protein: CASSLAGGLADEQFF.

As to this clone: The identical CDR3 is also encoded by other nucleotide sequences in the sample. The CDR3 DNA reads TGTGCCAGCAGTTCCGGACCTTCCTACGAGCAGTACTTC. It specifies CASSSGPSYEQYF. This chain connects TRBV6-5 to TRBJ2-7; D ambiguous. The CDR3 is made up of 13 amino acids. The ends were cut back, 4 bases at V and 1 base at J, with 8 bases in the middle. The germline gives CDR1 MNHEY, CDR2 SVGAGI.

This chain joins TRBV29-1 and TRBJ2-1; TRBD2 aligns across 12 bases. This CDR3 is 15 amino acids long. V lost 4 bases to trimming and J lost 9 bases; unmatched junction nucleotides: 10. Germline V gives CDR1 SQVTM, CDR2 ANQGSEA. The chain's CDR3 is CSVAPRLAGEGEQFF. The CDR3 DNA sequence: TGCAGCGTTGCCCCCCGACTAGCGGGAGAGGGTGAGCAGTTCTTC.

CDR3 nucleotides: TGCGCCAGCACGGGGCCGGGTCCGGGGTCTGGTGAGCAGTACTTC. Translation gives CASTGPGPGSGEQYF. The chain couples TRBV5-1 to TRBJ2-7; either TRBD1 or TRBD2 may fit D (5 bases each). The germline gives CDR1 SGHRS, CDR2 YFSETQ. This CDR3 contains 15 residues. The V end was cut by 6 bases, the J end by 7 bases, with 23 bases between.

The gene calls are TRBV7-8 and TRBJ1-2; D gene uncertain. The CDR3 is made up of 13 amino acids. V gave up 1 base and J gave up 4 bases, with 7 bases separating them. CDR1 is SGHVS, CDR2 FQNEAQ, per germline. The CDR3 sequence is CASSLEGVYGYTF. In nucleotides, the CDR3 is TGTGCCAGCAGCTTAGAAGGCGTCTATGGCTACACCTTC. Full variable domain (rest looked up from reference TRBV7-8 and TRBJ1-2): GAGVSQSPRYKVAKRGQDVALRCDPISGHVSLFWYQQALGQGPEFLTYFQNEAQLDKSGLPSDRFFAERPEGSVSTLKIQRTQQEDSAVYLCASSLEGVYGYTFGSGTRLTVV.

The chain joins TRBV7-9 to TRBJ2-1; D is perhaps TRBD2 (5 bases). Germline V CDR1 and CDR2: SEHNR, FQNEAQ (reference sequence). The V gene lost 1 base and the J gene lost 6 bases, with 16 bases spanning the gap. The CDR3 is 16 amino acids. CDR3: CASSLDGVLIGNEQFF. CDR3 bases: TGTGCCAGCAGCTTAGACGGGGTATTGATAGGCAATGAGCAGTTCTTC.

With respect to this clone: This same CDR3 is encoded by further DNA sequences in the sample. The chain uses TRBV18 and TRBJ2-7; D is ambiguous. Germline loops: CDR1 KGHSH, CDR2 LQKENI. There are 12 residues in the CDR3. The ends were cut back, 2 bases at V and 5 bases at J, with 7 bases in the middle. CDR3: CASSPAGNEQYF. Written as DNA, the CDR3 is TGTGCCAGCTCACCAGCTGGGAACGAGCAGTACTTC.

The chain uses TRBV6-1 and TRBJ2-1; D gene ambiguous. Germline assignment: CDR1 MNHNS and CDR2 SASEGT. The V end was cut by 3 bases, the J end by 6 bases, with 15 bases between. CDR3 size: 15 residues. The CDR3 DNA reads TGTGCCAGCAGTGATCAAGCGATTGGGGTCAATGAGCAGTTCTTC. Protein product: CASSDQAIGVNEQFF.

The chain recombines TRBV28 with TRBJ2-7; 9 positions agree with TRBD2. J lost 5 bases, V lost 5 bases, and 13 bases had no gene match. The V gene's germline CDR1 is MDHEN and CDR2 SYDVKM. CDR3 length: 16 residues. The CDR3, as DNA: TGTGCCAGCAGTCTACGGGGGGGTAGCGGGAGTAACGAGCAGTACTTC. Translated: CASSLRGGSGSNEQYF.

A remark on this clone: Other DNA sequences in this specimen translate into the identical CDR3. The chain carries TRBV7-9 and TRBJ1-4; tentative D call: TRBD1 (6 bases). V dropped 0 bases and J dropped 8 bases, with 10 bases sitting between them. CDR1 is SEHNR, CDR2 FQNEAQ, per germline (reference sequence). The CDR3 contains 14 residues. CDR3 residues: CASSLAGAGEKLFF. CDR3 DNA: TGTGCCAGCAGCTTAGCGGGGGCGGGAGAAAAACTGTTTTTT.

This rearrangement joins TRBV2 to TRBJ2-1, with TRBD2 matching 8 bases. Trimming at V came to 2 bases and at J to 3 bases, leaving 3 bases not matched to a gene. CDR1 is SNHLY, CDR2 FYNNEI, per germline. The CDR3 is 15 amino acids. The CDR3 reads CASSERGTSYNEQFF. CDR3 sequence (DNA): TGTGCCAGCAGTGAAAGGGGGACTAGCTACAATGAGCAGTTCTTC. The complete variable domain, with remaining parts taken from reference TRBV2 and TRBJ2-1, reads EPEVTQTPSHQVTQMGQEVILRCVPISNHLYFYWYRQILGQKVEFLVSFYNNEISEKSEIFDDQFSVERPDGSNFTLKIRSTKLEDSAMYFCASSERGTSYNEQFFGPGTRLTVL.

The CDR3 region has the DNA TGTGCCACACGACAGGGGGGGGACAATCAGCCCCAGCATTTT. This sequence encodes CATRQGGDNQPQHF. The J gene is TRBJ1-5, the V gene TRBV28, with 9 bases fitting TRBD1. Germline V CDR1 and CDR2: MDHEN, SYDVKM. With V trimmed by 10 bases and J by 3 bases, 7 bases remained unmatched. This CDR3 region has 14 residues. The full variable domain, rest sourced from reference TRBV28 and TRBJ1-5, is DVKVTQSSRYLVKRTGEKVFLECVQDMDHENMFWYRQDPGLGLRLIYFSYDVKMKEKGDIPEGYSVSREKKERFSLILESASTNQTSMYLCATRQGGDNQPQHFGDGTRLSIL.

This rearrangement joins TRBV11-2 to TRBJ1-1; D might be TRBD1 (5 bases). The CDR3 contains 15 residues. Germline V CDR1 and CDR2: SGHAT, FQNNGV. V lost 6 bases to trimming and J lost 6 bases, with 20 bases between them. Here the CDR3 reads CASSLTGGYRPEAFF. The CDR3 DNA reads as TGTGCCAGCAGTCTAACCGGGGGGTATCGTCCTGAAGCTTTCTTT.

The genes are TRBV5-1 and TRBJ2-3; D is ambiguous. Germline V CDR1 and CDR2: SGHRS, YFSETQ. The germline V and J ends were trimmed by 4 bases and 0 bases, with 15 bases remaining between them. The CDR3 is 16 amino acids. The CDR3 is CASSVVALDSTDTQYF. CDR3 DNA sequence: TGCGCCAGCAGCGTTGTAGCCCTTGATAGCACAGATACGCAGTATTTT.

CDR3: CASSRKYGQPNEKLFF. CDR3 in DNA: TGTGCCAGCAGCCGGAAGTATGGACAGCCTAATGAAAAACTGTTTTTT. The chain is built from TRBV27 and TRBJ1-4; D perhaps matches TRBD1 (6 bases). Trimming removed 6 bases from V and 3 bases from J, with 17 bases in between. The CDR3 runs 16 residues. CDR1 and CDR2 from the germline V gene are MNHEY and SMNVEV (reference sequence). The full variable domain, with the rest looked up from reference TRBV27 and TRBJ1-4, is EAQVTQNPRYLITVTGKKLTVTCSQNMNHEYMSWYRQDPGLGLRQIYYSMNVEVTDKGDVPEGYKVSRKEKRNFPLILESPSPNQTSLYFCASSRKYGQPNEKLFFGSGTQLSVL.